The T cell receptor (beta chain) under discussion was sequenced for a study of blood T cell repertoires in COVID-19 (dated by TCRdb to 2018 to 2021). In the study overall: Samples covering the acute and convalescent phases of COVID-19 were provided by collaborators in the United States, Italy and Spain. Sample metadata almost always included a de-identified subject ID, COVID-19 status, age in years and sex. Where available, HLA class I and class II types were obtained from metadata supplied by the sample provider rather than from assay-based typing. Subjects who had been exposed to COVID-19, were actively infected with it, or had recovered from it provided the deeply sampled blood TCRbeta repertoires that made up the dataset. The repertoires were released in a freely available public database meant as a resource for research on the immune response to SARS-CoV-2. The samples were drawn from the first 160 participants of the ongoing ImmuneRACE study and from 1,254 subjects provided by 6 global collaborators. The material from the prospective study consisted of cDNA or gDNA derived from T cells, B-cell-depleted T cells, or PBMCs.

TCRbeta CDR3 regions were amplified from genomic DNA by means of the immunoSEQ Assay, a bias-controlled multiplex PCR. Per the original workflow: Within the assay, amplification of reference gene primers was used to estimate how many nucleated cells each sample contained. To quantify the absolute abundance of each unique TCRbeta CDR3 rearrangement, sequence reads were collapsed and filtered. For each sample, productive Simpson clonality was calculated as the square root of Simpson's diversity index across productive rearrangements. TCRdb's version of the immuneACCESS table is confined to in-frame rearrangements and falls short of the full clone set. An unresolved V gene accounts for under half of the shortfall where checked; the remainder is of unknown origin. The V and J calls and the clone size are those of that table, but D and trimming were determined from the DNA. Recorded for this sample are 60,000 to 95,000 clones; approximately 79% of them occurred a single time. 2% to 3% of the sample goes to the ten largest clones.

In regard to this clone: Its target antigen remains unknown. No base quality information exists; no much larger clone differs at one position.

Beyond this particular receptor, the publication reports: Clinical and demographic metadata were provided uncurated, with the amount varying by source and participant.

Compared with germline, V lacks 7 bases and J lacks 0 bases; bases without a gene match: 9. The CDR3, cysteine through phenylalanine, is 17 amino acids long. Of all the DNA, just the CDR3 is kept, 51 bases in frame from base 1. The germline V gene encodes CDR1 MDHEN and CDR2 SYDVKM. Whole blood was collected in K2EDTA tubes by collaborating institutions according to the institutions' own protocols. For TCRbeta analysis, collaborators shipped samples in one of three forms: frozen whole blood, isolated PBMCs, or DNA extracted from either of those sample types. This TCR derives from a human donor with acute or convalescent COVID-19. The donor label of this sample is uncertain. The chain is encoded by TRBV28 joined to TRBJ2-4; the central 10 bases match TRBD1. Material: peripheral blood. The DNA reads TGTGCCAGCAACCCCTCGGGACAGGGGCGAGCCAAAAACATTCAGTACTTC. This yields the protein CASNPSGQGRAKNIQYF.